The 9 T cell receptor beta chains in this list originate from one sample, sequenced in a study of vaccination and CD4 T cells after COVID-19. The Oncomine TCR Beta short-read assay was what sequenced the DNA obtained from cultured CD4+ T cells. TCRdb re-called the PCR reads through MiXCR, storing one row per CDR3 protein. The sample consists of 9,000 to 10,000 distinct CDR3 sequences, 55% to 80% of them appearing once. The treatment denotes: roughly ten-day PBMC culture with coronavirus spike peptide pools or control peptides (ViraFEST assay). These receptors have no identified antigens. The sample in question was CD4+ T cells from blood, cultured in vitro, obtained before SARS-CoV-2 vaccination. The receptors come from a human donor who had recovered from COVID-19.

J is TRBJ2-5 and V is TRBV20-1, with 7 bases matching TRBD1. Losses at the gene ends were 3 bases for V and 4 bases for J; bases not matched to a gene: 5. The CDR3 has 13 amino acids. Germline V CDR1 and CDR2: DFQATT, SNEGSKA (reference sequence). The CDR3 region is CSASGQVGETQYF. CDR3 in DNA: TGCAGTGCTAGTGGACAGGTTGGAGAGACCCAGTACTTC.

This clonotype was picked up one time. The chain recombines TRBV14 with TRBJ2-1; TRBD2 matches 9 bases. The CDR3 length is 14 residues. In germline, CDR1 is SGHDN, CDR2 FVKESK. Losses at the gene ends were 4 bases for V and 6 bases for J; bases not matched to a gene: 4. CDR3 sequence reads: CASSRAGGSNEQFF. CDR3 DNA: TGTGCCAGCAGCCGAGCGGGAGGCTCCAATGAGCAGTTCTTC. The full variable domain, rest sourced from reference TRBV14 and TRBJ2-1, is EAGVTQFPSHSVIEKGQTVTLRCDPISGHDNLYWYRRVMGKEIKFLLHFVKESKQDESGMPNNRFLAERTGGTYSTLKVQPAELEDSGVYFCASSRAGGSNEQFFGPGTRLTVL.

V gene TRBV4-2 combines with J gene TRBJ2-3, with TRBD2 identical over 7 bases. The germline V gene encodes CDR1 LGHNA and CDR2 YNFKEQ. The V and J ends lost 0 bases and 1 base, in that order; junction bases with no gene match: 4. The CDR3 is made up of 16 amino acids. CDR3 in amino acids: CASSQEVLAGTDTQYF. The CDR3 coding sequence is TGTGCCAGCAGCCAAGAGGTCCTAGCGGGCACAGATACGCAGTATTTT.

The J gene is TRBJ1-2, the V gene TRBV2; maybe TRBD1 (6 bases). Germline assignment: CDR1 SNHLY and CDR2 FYNNEI. There are 15 residues in the CDR3. Trimming stripped 3 bases from V and 2 bases from J, with 13 bases between. The CDR3 nucleotides are TGTGCCAGCAGTGAGACAGGATCCCCCAACTATGGCTACACCTTC. It is translated as CASSETGSPNYGYTF. Full variable domain (remainder filled in from reference TRBV2 and TRBJ1-2): EPEVTQTPSHQVTQMGQEVILRCVPISNHLYFYWYRQILGQKVEFLVSFYNNEISEKSEIFDDQFSVERPDGSNFTLKIRSTKLEDSAMYFCASSETGSPNYGYTFGSGTRLTVV.

The chain combines TRBV5-4 with TRBJ1-6; a weak D match, TRBD1 (5 bases). The CDR3 is 16 residues long. V lost 3 bases and J lost 4, with 14 bases in between. From germline, CDR1 is SGHNT and CDR2 YYREEE (reference sequence). This CDR3 reads CASSSRMGGYNSPLHF. The CDR3 DNA sequence: TGTGCCAGCAGCTCTCGGATGGGGGGTTATAATTCACCCCTCCACTTT.

J is TRBJ2-7 and V is TRBV5-1; D is unclear. Trimming pared 1 base from V and 4 bases from J, leaving 9 bases between. This CDR3 comprises 13 residues. Germline values: CDR1 SGHRS, CDR2 YFSETQ. CDR3 protein: CASSLLGSYEQYF. CDR3 bases: TGCGCCAGCAGCTTGTTGGGGTCTTACGAGCAGTACTTC.

V gene TRBV28 combines with J gene TRBJ1-5, with D perhaps matching TRBD1 (5 bases). V was pared by 3 bases and J by 11 bases, with 35 bases between. CDR1 and CDR2 from the germline V gene are MDHEN and SYDVKM. The length of the CDR3 is 20 residues. CDR3 coding DNA: TGTGCCAGCAGTTTCCAGTTGGCTAGGGACCTCCTAAATAAGCGTGCGACCCAGCATTTT. This sequence encodes CASSFQLARDLLNKRATQHF.

A few counts support this clonotype. The chain carries TRBV20-1 and TRBJ1-4, with D unresolved. CDR1 and CDR2 from the germline V gene are DFQATT and SNEGSKA (reference sequence). The CDR3 consists of 12 residues. The V gene lost 3 bases and the J gene lost 5 bases, with 7 bases spanning the gap. CDR3 loop: CSASHENEKLFF. The CDR3 coding sequence is TGCAGTGCTAGTCACGAAAATGAAAAACTGTTTTTT.

CDR3 sequence reads: CASSLVWSSYNSPLHF. DNA of the CDR3: TGTGCCAGCAGCTTAGTCTGGAGCTCCTATAATTCACCCCTCCACTTT. The chain recombines TRBV7-2 with TRBJ1-6; no clear D. Germline V gene data show CDR1 as SGHTA and CDR2 as FQGNSA. CDR3 length equals 16 residues. The V and J ends lost 1 base and 0 bases respectively, with 7 bases between them.